The 6 T cell receptor beta chains listed next were all sequenced from one sample in a study of T cell changes during pregnancy in multiple sclerosis. Method: immunoSEQ multiplex PCR; TCRdb's copy keeps in-frame clones and lacks some. The table shows under 55,000 clones, with 90% to 95% occurring only once. The material was peripheral blood, obtained in the second trimester of pregnancy. These TCRs come from a female donor with multiple sclerosis, enrolled in a pregnancy study.

The gene calls are TRBV13 and TRBJ1-2, with a weak D call TRBD1 (5 bases). Germline CDR1 is PRHDT and CDR2 is FYEKMQ (reference sequence). The CDR3 covers 15 residues. Trimming took 2 bases from V and 14 from J, leaving 24 bases between them. The CDR3 nucleotides are TGTGCCAGCAGCTTATGGGGGGGGAACACACTTGGTGCGACCTTC. The encoded protein is CASSLWGGNTLGATF.

This clone has only a few counts. The V call is TRBV5-1, the J call TRBJ1-2; 10 nucleotides agree with TRBD1. Unmatched junction bases numbered 6, after V lost 2 bases and J lost 8 bases. The CDR3 covers 14 residues. In germline, CDR1 is SGHRS, CDR2 YFSETQ. The CDR3 loop reads CASSFPTGGAGYTF. The CDR3 DNA reads as TGCGCCAGCAGCTTCCCGACAGGGGGCGCAGGCTACACCTTC.

This clone was observed a handful of times. The chain is built from TRBV4-1 and TRBJ1-2; 7 bases match TRBD1. The germline V gene has CDR1 MGHRA and CDR2 YSYEKL. V dropped 3 bases and J dropped 2; count of bases not matched to a gene: 9. CDR3 length: 16 amino acids. CDR3 loop: CASSQRQGDMNYGYTF. In DNA form, the CDR3 reads TGCGCCAGCAGCCAGAGACAGGGTGATATGAACTATGGCTACACCTTC.

This rearrangement joins TRBV6-5 to TRBJ2-2; TRBD2 matches at 7 bases. V lost 2 bases, J lost 4 bases, and 4 bases stayed unmatched. Germline lookup yields CDR1 MNHEY and CDR2 SVGAGI. The CDR3 is made up of 15 amino acids. Written as DNA, the CDR3 is TGTGCCAGCAGTTACCCGGGAGGAGTCACCGGGGAGCTGTTTTTT. Translated, it gives CASSYPGGVTGELFF.

The V and J genes are TRBV18 and TRBJ2-5; 12 bases map to TRBD2. Germline V gives CDR1 KGHSH, CDR2 LQKENI. The V and J ends lost 4 bases and 6 bases, in that order; junction bases with no gene match: 15. The CDR3 extends over 18 amino acids. As DNA, the CDR3 is TGTGCCAGCTCACAACTAGCGGGAGGCCAGACCTTGGCAAAGACCCAGTACTTC. It translates to CASSQLAGGQTLAKTQYF. Filled out from reference TRBV18 and TRBJ2-5, the complete variable domain reads NAGVMQNPRHLVRRRGQEARLRCSPMKGHSHVYWYRQLPEEGLKFMVYLQKENIIDESGMPKERFSAEFPKEGPSILRIQQVVRGDSAAYFCASSQLAGGQTLAKTQYFGPGTRLLVL.

The chain carries TRBV5-5 and TRBJ2-2; the D is unclear. Germline-derived CDR1 and CDR2 are SGHKS and YYEKEE (reference sequence). With 6 bases removed from V and 5 bases from J, the gap between germline ends came to 20 bases. The CDR3 spans 16 residues. This chain's CDR3 is CASTRSGHLRTGELFF. Written as DNA, the CDR3 is TGTGCCAGCACCCGATCAGGTCACCTTCGGACCGGGGAGCTGTTTTTT.